The 7 T cell receptor beta chains below come from one sample, sequenced in a study of blood T cell repertoires in COVID-19. Assay used: immunoSEQ multiplex PCR; TCRdb lists only in-frame clones, some missing. The sample yields tens of thousands of clones, 86% seen once. Sequencing used peripheral blood. The receptors were gathered from a man aged 45 to 65 in a cohort sampled during active COVID-19.

The rearrangement joins TRBV21-1 to TRBJ2-3; the table names TRBD2, a call not compared with the DNA. TRBV21-1 is a pseudogene. The CDR3 extends over 17 amino acids. This CDR3 is CASSRTGTSGHTDTQYF. The DNA of the CDR3 is TGTGCCAGCAGCAGGACCGGGACTAGCGGGCACACAGATACGCAGTATTTT.

V is TRBV6-4 and J is TRBJ2-1; TRBD1 agrees at 8 bases. The CDR3 covers 15 residues. Per the germline V gene, CDR1 is MRHNA and CDR2 is SNTAGT. The junction had 7 bases not matched to a gene; V was cut back by 4 bases and J by 5 bases. In DNA form, the CDR3 reads TGTGCCAGCAGTGGGGAGACAGGGGCGAACAATGAGCAGTTCTTC. It translates to CASSGETGANNEQFF.

This chain connects TRBV2 to TRBJ2-3; 9 nucleotides agree with TRBD2. The V gene end was trimmed by 6 bases and the J gene end by 2 bases; junction bases not matched to a gene: 3. CDR1 and CDR2 from the germline V gene are SNHLY and FYNNEI. This CDR3 is built from 14 residues. CDR3 region: CASSVAGATDTQYF. CDR3 sequence (DNA): TGTGCCAGCAGCGTAGCGGGAGCCACAGATACGCAGTATTTT.

The genes are TRBV4-3 and TRBJ2-7; the match to TRBD2 covers 9 bases. Germline trimming cut 0 bases from V and 2 bases from J; bases unmatched to any gene: 8. This CDR3 has 17 residues. Germline loops: CDR1 LGHNA, CDR2 YSLEER. The CDR3 DNA sequence: TGCGCCAGCAGCCAAGAACGGCTAGCGGGACAGACCTACGAGCAGTACTTC. This codes for CASSQERLAGQTYEQYF.

Relative to its sample, this clone is medium-sized. The chain is built from TRBV6-5 and TRBJ2-3, with 9 bases that match TRBD2. Trimming at V came to 3 bases and at J to 2 bases, leaving 6 bases not matched to a gene. Per the germline V gene, CDR1 is MNHEY and CDR2 is SVGAGI. The CDR3 length is 16 residues. This CDR3 reads CASSYGPSGDTDTQYF. The CDR3, as DNA: TGTGCCAGCAGTTATGGGCCTAGCGGGGACACAGATACGCAGTATTTT.

The chain links TRBV11-2 to TRBJ1-4; D uncertain. V was cut by 5 bases and J by 8 bases, with 24 bases left in between. This CDR3 spans 17 amino acids. From germline, CDR1 is SGHAT and CDR2 FQNNGV. In DNA form, the CDR3 reads TGTGCCAGCAGCCCACCCCCTGGCGTAGTTGGAGCAGAAAAACTGTTTTTT. Protein sequence: CASSPPPGVVGAEKLFF.

The chain is built from TRBV9 and TRBJ1-5; 8 bases match TRBD1. Germline V gene sequence: CDR1 SGDLS, CDR2 YYNGEE. The CDR3 consists of 15 residues. The trim removed 4 bases at V and 0 bases at J, leaving 3 bases unmatched. CDR3 DNA: TGTGCCAGCAGCCCGGGGACAGGTAGCAATCAGCCCCAGCATTTT. Its translation: CASSPGTGSNQPQHF.